Each of the 8 T cell receptor beta chains below was sequenced from the same sample in a study of T cell repertoires in cytomegalovirus infection. TCRdb itself ran the reads through MiXCR, one entry per CDR3 protein. The sample has more than 650,000 distinct CDR3 sequences; roughly a third are singletons. The sequencing sample was made of PBMCs. Receptor source: a human donor in good health (CMV status not recorded). Some clones in this sample may be carry-over from other donors' samples.

The V call is TRBV14, the J call TRBJ2-7; TRBD2 agrees at 8 bases. After removal of 1 base from V and 4 bases from J, the junction contained 9 bases not matched to a gene. From germline, CDR1 is SGHDN and CDR2 FVKESK. CDR3 length equals 16 residues. The CDR3 coding sequence is TGTGCCAGCAGCCAAGTCGGTAGCGGGAACGATTACGAGCAGTACTTC. Translation: CASSQVGSGNDYEQYF.

The chain has TRBV6-6 and TRBJ2-1; maybe TRBD2 (7 bases). Trimming cost V 2 bases and J 7 bases, with 15 bases left between them. Germline CDR1 and CDR2: MNHNY and SVGAGI (reference sequence). The CDR3 totals 15 residues. The CDR3 DNA reads as TGTGCCAGCAGTTACGGGGGGAGGGGGTTGAATGAGCAGTTCTTC. It yields the protein CASSYGGRGLNEQFF.

The chain recombines TRBV19 with TRBJ2-5; TRBD2 might be the D (5 bases). Germline V lookup: CDR1 LNHDA, CDR2 SQIVND (reference sequence). V was pared by 3 bases and J by 6 bases, with 17 bases between. The CDR3 runs 15 residues. CDR3 amino acids: CASSIAGVDWKTQYF. In DNA form, the CDR3 reads TGTGCCAGTAGTATCGCGGGCGTCGACTGGAAGACCCAGTACTTC.

This clonotype was seen a handful of times. The chain carries TRBV6-6 and TRBJ2-1; tentatively, D is TRBD1 (6 bases). CDR1 is MNHNY and CDR2 is SVGAGI in the germline V gene (reference sequence). The CDR3 has 15 residues. Trimming cost V 7 bases and J 4 bases, with 17 bases left between them. CDR3 DNA sequence: TGTGCCAGCAACCGACAGGCAAAACCTTACAATGAGCAGTTCTTC. It encodes CASNRQAKPYNEQFF.

Comments on this clonotype: Relative to the germline gene, one junction end is altered; a read error may explain this. CDR3 region: CSVEGDIF. CDR3 DNA: TGCAGCGTTGAAGGAGACATCTTC. The V call is TRBV29-1, the J call TRBJ2-7, with D unresolved. From germline, CDR1 is SQVTM and CDR2 ANQGSEA. The length of the CDR3 is 8 residues.

The chain couples TRBV27 to TRBJ2-7, with TRBD2 matching over 7 bases. CDR1 MNHEY and CDR2 SMNVEV come from the germline V gene (reference sequence). The V and J ends lost 4 bases and 4 bases, in that order; junction bases with no gene match: 7. The length of the CDR3 is 14 residues. CDR3 loop: CASSSGGTFYEQYF. The CDR3 DNA reads as TGTGCCAGCAGTTCCGGGGGGACCTTTTACGAGCAGTACTTC.

This clonotype was found many times. J is TRBJ1-1 and V is TRBV7-2, with D maybe TRBD1 (5 bases). V was clipped by 0 bases and J by 10 bases, with 12 bases between them. The CDR3 runs 13 residues. Germline V gene lookup returns CDR1 SGHTA and CDR2 FQGNSA. CDR3: CASSLAVGGVAFF. Written as DNA, the CDR3 is TGTGCCAGCAGCTTAGCGGTCGGGGGGGTAGCTTTCTTT. Complete variable domain (other parts from reference TRBV7-2 and TRBJ1-1): GAGVSQSPSNKVTEKGKDVELRCDPISGHTALYWYRQSLGQGLEFLIYFQGNSAPDKSGLPSDRFSAERTGGSVSTLTIQRTQQEDSAVYLCASSLAVGGVAFFGQGTRLTVV.

V gene TRBV10-3 combines with J gene TRBJ2-7; D is possibly TRBD1 or TRBD2 (5 bases each). The CDR3 consists of 15 residues. Germline loops: CDR1 ENHRY, CDR2 SYGVKD. The germline V and J ends were trimmed by 2 bases and 4 bases, with 15 bases remaining between them. The CDR3 protein is CAISEGADLTYEQYF. DNA of the CDR3: TGTGCCATCAGTGAGGGGGCGGACTTAACTTACGAGCAGTACTTC.